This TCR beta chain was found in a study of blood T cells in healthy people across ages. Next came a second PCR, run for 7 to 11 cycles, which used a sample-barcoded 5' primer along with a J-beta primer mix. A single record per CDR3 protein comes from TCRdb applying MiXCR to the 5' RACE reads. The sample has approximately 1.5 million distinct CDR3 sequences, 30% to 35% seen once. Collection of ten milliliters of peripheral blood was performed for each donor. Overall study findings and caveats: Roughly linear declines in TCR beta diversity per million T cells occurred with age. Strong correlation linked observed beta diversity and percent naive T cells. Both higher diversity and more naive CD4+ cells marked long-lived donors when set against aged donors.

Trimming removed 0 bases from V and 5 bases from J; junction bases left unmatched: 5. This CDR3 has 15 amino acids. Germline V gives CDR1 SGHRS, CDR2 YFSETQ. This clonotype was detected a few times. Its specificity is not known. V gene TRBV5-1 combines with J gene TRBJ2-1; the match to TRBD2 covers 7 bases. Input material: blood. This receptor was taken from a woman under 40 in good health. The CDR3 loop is CASSLGPSGNNEQFF. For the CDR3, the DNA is TGCGCCAGCAGCTTGGGCCCTAGCGGTAACAATGAGCAGTTCTTC.